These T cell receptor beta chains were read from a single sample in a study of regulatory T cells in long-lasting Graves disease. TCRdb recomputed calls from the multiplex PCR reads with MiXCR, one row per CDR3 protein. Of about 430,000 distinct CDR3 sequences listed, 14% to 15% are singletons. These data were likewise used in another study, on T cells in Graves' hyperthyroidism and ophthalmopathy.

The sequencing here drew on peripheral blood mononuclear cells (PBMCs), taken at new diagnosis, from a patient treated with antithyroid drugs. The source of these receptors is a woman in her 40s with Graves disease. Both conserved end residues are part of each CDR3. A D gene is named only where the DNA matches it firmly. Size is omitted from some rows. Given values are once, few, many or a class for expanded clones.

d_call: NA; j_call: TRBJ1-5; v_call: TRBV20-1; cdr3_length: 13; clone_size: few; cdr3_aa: CSAIREPNQPQHF; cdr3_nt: TGCAGTGCAATCCGGGAGCCCAATCAGCCCCAGCATTTT
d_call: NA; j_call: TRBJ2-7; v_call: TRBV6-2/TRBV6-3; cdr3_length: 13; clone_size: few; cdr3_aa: CASNNPDKYEQYF; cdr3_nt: TGTGCCAGCAATAATCCGGATAAGTACGAGCAGTACTTC
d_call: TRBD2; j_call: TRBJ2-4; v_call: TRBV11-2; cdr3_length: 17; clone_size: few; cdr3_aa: CASSLGLAGIAKNIQYF; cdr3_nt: TGTGCCAGCAGCTTAGGTCTAGCGGGGATAGCCAAAAACATTCAGTACTTC
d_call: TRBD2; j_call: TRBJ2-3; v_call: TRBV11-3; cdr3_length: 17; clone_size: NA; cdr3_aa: CASSWRGSGSSPDTQYF; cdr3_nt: TGTGCCAGCAGCTGGCGGGGTAGCGGGAGCAGTCCAGATACGCAGTATTTT
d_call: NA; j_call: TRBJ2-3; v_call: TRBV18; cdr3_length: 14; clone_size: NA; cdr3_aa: CASSRAGRADTQYF; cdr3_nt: TGTGCCAGCTCAAGGGCAGGGCGGGCAGATACGCAGTATTTT
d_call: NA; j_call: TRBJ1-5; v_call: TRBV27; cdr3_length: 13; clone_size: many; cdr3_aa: CASGLKSNQPQHF; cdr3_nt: TGTGCCAGCGGCCTAAAAAGCAATCAGCCCCAGCATTTT
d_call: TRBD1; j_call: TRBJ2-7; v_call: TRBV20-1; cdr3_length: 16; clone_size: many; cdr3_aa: CSARDFGTGATYEQYF; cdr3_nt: TGCAGTGCTAGAGATTTTGGGACAGGGGCGACCTACGAGCAGTACTTC
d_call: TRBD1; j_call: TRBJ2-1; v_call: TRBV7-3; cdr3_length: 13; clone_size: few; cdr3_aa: CASSLTGGDGQFF; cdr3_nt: TGTGCCAGCAGCTTGACAGGGGGTGACGGGCAGTTCTTC
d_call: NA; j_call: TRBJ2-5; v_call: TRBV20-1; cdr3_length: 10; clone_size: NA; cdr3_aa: CSALLETQYF; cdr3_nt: TGCAGTGCGCTTCTTGAGACCCAGTACTTC
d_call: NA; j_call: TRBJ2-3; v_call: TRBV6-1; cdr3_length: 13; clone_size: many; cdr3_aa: CATNTPTSDTQYF; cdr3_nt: TGTGCCACAAATACTCCGACTTCAGATACGCAGTATTTT
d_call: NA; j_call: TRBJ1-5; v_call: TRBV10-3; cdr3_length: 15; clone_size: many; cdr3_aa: CAISDGGKVNQPQHF; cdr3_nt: TGTGCCATCAGTGACGGGGGGAAAGTAAATCAGCCCCAGCATTTT
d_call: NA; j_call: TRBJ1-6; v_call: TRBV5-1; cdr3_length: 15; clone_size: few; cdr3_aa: CASSLVIGIDSPLHF; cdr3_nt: TGCGCCAGCAGCTTGGTAATTGGTATTGATTCACCCCTCCACTTT
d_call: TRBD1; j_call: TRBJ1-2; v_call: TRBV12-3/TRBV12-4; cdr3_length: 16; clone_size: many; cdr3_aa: CASSLAGQGISYGYTF; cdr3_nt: TGTGCCAGCAGTTTAGCGGGACAGGGGATCTCCTATGGCTACACCTTC
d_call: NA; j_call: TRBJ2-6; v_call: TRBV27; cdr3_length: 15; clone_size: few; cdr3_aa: CASSRSRSGANVLTF; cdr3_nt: TGTGCCAGCAGCAGATCCCGCTCTGGGGCCAACGTCCTGACTTTC
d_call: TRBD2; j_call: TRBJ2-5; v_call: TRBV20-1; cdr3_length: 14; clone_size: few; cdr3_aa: CSAREASGRETQYF; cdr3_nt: TGCAGTGCTAGAGAAGCTAGCGGGAGAGAGACCCAGTACTTC
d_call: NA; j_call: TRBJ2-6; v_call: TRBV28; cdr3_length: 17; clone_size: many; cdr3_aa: CASSLLPQGSGANVLTF; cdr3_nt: TGTGCCAGCAGTTTATTGCCTCAGGGTTCTGGGGCCAACGTCCTGACTTTC
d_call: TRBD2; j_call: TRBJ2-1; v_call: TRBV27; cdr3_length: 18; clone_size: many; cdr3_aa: CASNPKSGLAGFYNEQFF; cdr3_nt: TGTGCCAGCAACCCCAAATCGGGGCTAGCGGGATTTTACAATGAGCAGTTCTTC
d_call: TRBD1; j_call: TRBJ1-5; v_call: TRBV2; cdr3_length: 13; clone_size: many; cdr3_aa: CATRQGSGQPQHF; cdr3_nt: TGTGCCACACGACAGGGATCGGGTCAGCCCCAGCATTTT
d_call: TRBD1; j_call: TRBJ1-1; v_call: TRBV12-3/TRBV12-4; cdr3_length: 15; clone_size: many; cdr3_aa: CASFMPTGANTEAFF; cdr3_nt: TGTGCCAGCTTCATGCCAACAGGGGCCAACACTGAAGCTTTCTTT
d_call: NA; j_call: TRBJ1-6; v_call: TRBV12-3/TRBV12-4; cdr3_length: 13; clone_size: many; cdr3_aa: CASSLSGVSPLHF; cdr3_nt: TGTGCCAGCAGTTTATCCGGGGTTTCACCCCTCCACTTT
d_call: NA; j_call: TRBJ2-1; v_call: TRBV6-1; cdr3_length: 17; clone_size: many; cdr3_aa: CASTPRRTVSSYNEQFF; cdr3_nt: TGTGCCAGCACCCCTAGGCGGACGGTGAGCTCCTACAATGAGCAGTTCTTC
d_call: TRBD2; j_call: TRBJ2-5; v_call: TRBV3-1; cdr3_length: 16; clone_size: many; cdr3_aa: CASSATSGRAFGTQYF; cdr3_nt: TGTGCCAGCAGCGCGACTAGCGGGAGGGCCTTCGGGACCCAGTACTTC
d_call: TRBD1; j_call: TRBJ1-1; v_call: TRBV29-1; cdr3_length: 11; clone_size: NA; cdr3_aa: CSVDRGREAFF; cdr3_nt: TGCAGCGTTGACAGGGGGAGGGAAGCTTTCTTT
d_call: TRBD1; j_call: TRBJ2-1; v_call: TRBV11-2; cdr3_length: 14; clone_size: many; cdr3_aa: CASSNPGGYNEQFF; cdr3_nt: TGTGCCAGCAGCAATCCAGGGGGTTACAATGAGCAGTTCTTC
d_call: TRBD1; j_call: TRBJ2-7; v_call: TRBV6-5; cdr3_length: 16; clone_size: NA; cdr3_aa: CASSYEHTGVSYEQYF; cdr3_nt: TGTGCCAGCAGTTACGAACATACAGGGGTCTCCTACGAGCAGTACTTC
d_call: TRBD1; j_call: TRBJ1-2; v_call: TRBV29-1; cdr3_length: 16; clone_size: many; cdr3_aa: CSVEEGPWTGDYGYTF; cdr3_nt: TGCAGCGTTGAAGAAGGGCCGTGGACAGGGGACTATGGCTACACCTTC
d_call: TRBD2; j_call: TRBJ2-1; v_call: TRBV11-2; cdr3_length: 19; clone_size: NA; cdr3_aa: CASNKPGLAGRRSYNEQFF; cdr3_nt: TGTGCCAGCAACAAACCGGGACTAGCGGGTAGGAGGTCCTACAATGAGCAGTTCTTC
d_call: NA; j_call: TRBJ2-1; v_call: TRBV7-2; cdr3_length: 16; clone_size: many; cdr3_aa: CASSLELSSLYNEQFF; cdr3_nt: TGTGCCAGCAGCTTAGAGCTCAGCTCCCTCTACAATGAGCAGTTCTTC
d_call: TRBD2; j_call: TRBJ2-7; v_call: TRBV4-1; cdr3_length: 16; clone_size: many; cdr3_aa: CASSQEEASGWYEQYF; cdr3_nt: TGCGCCAGCAGCCAAGAGGAGGCTAGCGGATGGTACGAGCAGTACTTC
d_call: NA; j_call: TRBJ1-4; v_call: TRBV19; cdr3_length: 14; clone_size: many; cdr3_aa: CASSWQGLKEKLFF; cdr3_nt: TGTGCCAGTAGCTGGCAGGGACTGAAAGAAAAACTGTTTTTT
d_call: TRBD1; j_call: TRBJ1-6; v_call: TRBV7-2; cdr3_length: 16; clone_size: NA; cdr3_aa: CASSSAQDRGDSPLHF; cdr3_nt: TGTGCCAGCAGCTCAGCCCAGGACAGGGGTGATTCACCCCTCCACTTT
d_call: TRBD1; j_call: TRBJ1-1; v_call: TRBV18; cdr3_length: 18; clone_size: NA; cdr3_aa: CASSPLQRTGGLWTEAFF; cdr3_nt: TGTGCCAGCTCACCACTTCAGAGGACAGGGGGACTTTGGACTGAAGCTTTCTTT
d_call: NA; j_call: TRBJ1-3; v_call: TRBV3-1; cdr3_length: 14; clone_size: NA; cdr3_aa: CASSPGHSGNTIYF; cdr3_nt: TGTGCCAGCAGCCCCGGCCACTCTGGAAACACCATATATTTT
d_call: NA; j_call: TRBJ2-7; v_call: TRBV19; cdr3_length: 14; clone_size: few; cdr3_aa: CASSPTPSSYEQYF; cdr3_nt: TGTGCCAGTAGTCCCACTCCTAGCTCCTACGAGCAGTACTTC
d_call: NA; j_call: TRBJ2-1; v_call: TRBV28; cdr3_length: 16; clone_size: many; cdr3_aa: CASRPLKTRTYNEQFF; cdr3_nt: TGTGCCAGCAGGCCGCTAAAAACCCGGACTTACAATGAGCAGTTCTTC
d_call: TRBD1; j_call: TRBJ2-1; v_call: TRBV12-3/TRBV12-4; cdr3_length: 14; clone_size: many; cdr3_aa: CASSTGQGAGEQFF; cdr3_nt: TGTGCCAGCAGTACCGGACAGGGGGCAGGTGAGCAGTTCTTC
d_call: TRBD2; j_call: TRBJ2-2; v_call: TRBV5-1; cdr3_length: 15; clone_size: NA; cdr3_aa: CASSWSGSQTGELFF; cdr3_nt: TGCGCCAGCAGCTGGAGCGGGAGCCAAACCGGGGAGCTGTTTTTT
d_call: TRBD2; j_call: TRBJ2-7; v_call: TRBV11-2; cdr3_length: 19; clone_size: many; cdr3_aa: CASSLVAGLAGDYSYEQYF; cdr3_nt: TGTGCCAGCAGCTTAGTCGCGGGACTAGCGGGGGACTACTCCTACGAGCAGTACTTC
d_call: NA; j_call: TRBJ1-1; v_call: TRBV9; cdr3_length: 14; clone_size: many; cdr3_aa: CASSVIKGITEAFF; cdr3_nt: TGTGCCAGCAGCGTAATTAAAGGGATCACTGAAGCTTTCTTT
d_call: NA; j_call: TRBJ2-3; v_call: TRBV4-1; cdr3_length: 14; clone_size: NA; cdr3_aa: CASSQESSPDTQYF; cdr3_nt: TGTGCCAGCAGCCAAGAGAGCAGCCCAGATACGCAGTATTTT
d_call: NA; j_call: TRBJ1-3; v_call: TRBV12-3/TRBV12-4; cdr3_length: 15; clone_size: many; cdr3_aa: CASSVDGSSGNTIYF; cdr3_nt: TGTGCCAGCAGTGTAGACGGGAGCTCTGGAAACACCATATATTTT
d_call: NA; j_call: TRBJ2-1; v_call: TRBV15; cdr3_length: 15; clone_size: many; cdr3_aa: CATSRDQGSRNEQFF; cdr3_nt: TGTGCCACCAGCAGAGATCAAGGGAGCCGCAATGAGCAGTTCTTC